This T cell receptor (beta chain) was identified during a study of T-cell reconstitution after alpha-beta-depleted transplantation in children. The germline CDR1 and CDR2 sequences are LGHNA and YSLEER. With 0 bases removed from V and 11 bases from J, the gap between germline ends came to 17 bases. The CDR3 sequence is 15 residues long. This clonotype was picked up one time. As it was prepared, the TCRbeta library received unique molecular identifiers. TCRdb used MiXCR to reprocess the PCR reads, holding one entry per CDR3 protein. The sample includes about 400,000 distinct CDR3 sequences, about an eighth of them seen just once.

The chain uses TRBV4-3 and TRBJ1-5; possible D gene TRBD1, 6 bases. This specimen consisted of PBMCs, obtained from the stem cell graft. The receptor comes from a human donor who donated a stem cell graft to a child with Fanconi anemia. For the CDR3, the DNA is TGCGCCAGCAGCCAAGATTTAAGGGGGGGGTTGACCCAGCATTTT. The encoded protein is CASSQDLRGGLTQHF.